This TCR beta chain was captured by sequencing in a study of sequential checkpoint blockade in melanoma. Sequencing used immunoSEQ multiplex PCR; TCRdb keeps in-frame clones, though not all of them. This sample has over 9,000 clones, with 73% found just once. Sample treatment: randomized to nivolumab then ipilimumab (arm A) or the reverse (arm B). The CDR3 contains 14 residues. CDR1 MNHNS and CDR2 SASEGT come from the germline V gene. V was pared by 1 base and J by 6 bases, with 13 bases between. This chain connects TRBV6-1 to TRBJ2-7, with D possibly being TRBD2 (6 bases). This clonotype originated in a human donor with melanoma. The sample in question was CD8+ T cells sorted from blood (inferred from file names), obtained from a patient given nivolumab and ipilimumab in sequence. CDR3 nucleotide sequence: TGTGCCAGCAGTGAAGTACCGGAGGGGCCCGAGCAGTACGTC. Protein: CASSEVPEGPEQYV.